The 2 T cell receptor beta chains presented below share a single source sample, sequenced in a study of T cell responses to AZD1222 COVID-19 vaccine. This table comes from immunoSEQ multiplex PCR, and its TCRdb copy is limited to in-frame clones, with some not included. The sample holds roughly 150,000 clones; more than 75% are singletons and the top ten take roughly 9.7%. The sample was peripheral blood, taken 28 days after the second AZD1222 dose. These receptors all stem from an adult who received the AZD1222 COVID-19 vaccine.

The CDR3 protein is CASSSTGTSVSYEQYF. The CDR3 nucleotides read TGCGCCAGCAGCTCAACCGGGACTAGCGTCTCCTACGAGCAGTACTTC. The V and J genes are TRBV5-1 and TRBJ2-7; TRBD2 agrees at 10 bases. Trimming removed 3 bases from V and 0 bases from J; junction bases left unmatched: 6. Looked up from germline, CDR1 is SGHRS and CDR2 is YFSETQ. The CDR3 contains 16 residues.

This clone was seen more than once but under ten times. The CDR3 DNA reads as TGTGCCAGCACCCCTTCAGTAGCCTATGGCTACACCTTC. Protein: CASTPSVAYGYTF. V is TRBV6-2 or TRBV6-3 and J is TRBJ1-2; D not resolved. The CDR3 is made up of 13 amino acids. Trimming shortened V by 7 bases and J by 4 bases, and 13 bases separated the two germline ends. Germline CDR1 is MNHEY and CDR2 is SVGEGT.